Here is one T cell receptor (beta chain) with its context. Per the original methods: Reference gene primers were amplified, and this amplification served to estimate nucleated cell counts. Profiling relied on immunoSEQ multiplex PCR, and the TCRdb table lists in-frame clones only, not all of them. That table is the source of V, J and clone size, and D and trimming were worked out from the DNA. The data contain about 270,000 clones, 91% of them singletons. V shed 2 bases and J 5 bases; nucleotides not matched to a gene: 7. The CDR3 extends over 15 amino acids. The germline V gene has CDR1 MDHEN and CDR2 SYDVKM. This entry comes from a study of blood T cell repertoires in COVID-19. The overall study: The United States, Italy and Spain provided the acute and convalescent COVID-19 samples. PBMCs, B-cell-depleted T cells, or T cells provided the cDNA or gDNA that made up the material.

It was during active infection that Seattle patients were enrolled and then longitudinally followed. The genes are TRBV28 and TRBJ2-5, with TRBD1 matching over 8 bases. Sequenced sample: peripheral blood. The clonotype originates from a person aged 18 to 35 with COVID-19, enrolled during active disease. For the CDR3, the DNA is TGTGCCAGCAGTTTAGGAGCAGGGGGCCGGGAGACCCAGTACTTC. Protein: CASSLGAGGRETQYF.